Listed below are T cell receptor beta chains from one sample, sequenced in a study of shared clonotypes between healthy human individuals. The assay was immunoSEQ multiplex PCR, and TCRdb's table has in-frame clones only and misses some. The profile shows 110,000 or so clones, around two thirds of them singletons. The specimen was memory CD8+ T cells sorted from blood. The origin of the receptors is a woman younger than 45 in good health. Each CDR3 is given with its conserved first and last residue. The order of the fields is V gene, clone size, J gene, D gene, CDR3 protein, CDR3 DNA. A D gene is named only where the DNA matches it firmly. Where a row states a size, it is once, few, many or the class of an expanded clone; other rows omit it.

v_call: TRBV7-3; clone_size: -; j_call: TRBJ2-7; d_call: -; cdr3_aa: CASSGDGYEQYF; cdr3_nt: TGTGCCAGCAGCGGGGACGGCTACGAGCAGTACTTC
v_call: TRBV27; clone_size: -; j_call: TRBJ2-7; d_call: -; cdr3_aa: CASMGLGSEQYF; cdr3_nt: TGTGCCAGCATGGGGCTGGGGAGCGAGCAGTACTTC
v_call: TRBV19; clone_size: -; j_call: TRBJ2-7; d_call: -; cdr3_aa: CASSISGRGEQYF; cdr3_nt: TGTGCCAGTAGTATAAGCGGCAGAGGGGAGCAGTACTTC
v_call: TRBV28; clone_size: few; j_call: TRBJ2-4; d_call: TRBD2; cdr3_aa: CASSSGTSGRTAKNIQYF; cdr3_nt: TGTGCCAGCAGCTCAGGGACTAGCGGGAGGACCGCCAAAAACATTCAGTACTTC
v_call: TRBV5-1; clone_size: -; j_call: TRBJ2-1; d_call: -; cdr3_aa: CASSLALGHSLREQFF; cdr3_nt: TGCGCCAGCAGCTTGGCCCTAGGACACTCCCTCCGGGAGCAGTTCTTC
v_call: TRBV10-3; clone_size: -; j_call: TRBJ1-4; d_call: -; cdr3_aa: CAISDGGAAANEKLFF; cdr3_nt: TGTGCCATCAGTGATGGGGGGGCCGCGGCTAATGAAAAACTGTTTTTT
v_call: TRBV6-1; clone_size: -; j_call: TRBJ1-3; d_call: -; cdr3_aa: CASTRSSGNTIYF; cdr3_nt: TGTGCCAGCACTAGGTCTTCTGGAAACACCATATATTTT
v_call: TRBV6-1; clone_size: many; j_call: TRBJ2-7; d_call: TRBD2; cdr3_aa: CASSATSGSSNEQYF; cdr3_nt: TGTGCCAGCAGTGCGACTAGCGGGAGCTCCAACGAGCAGTACTTC
v_call: TRBV28; clone_size: few; j_call: TRBJ2-6; d_call: TRBD1; cdr3_aa: CASRETGGSGANVLTF; cdr3_nt: TGTGCCAGCAGAGAAACAGGGGGCTCTGGGGCCAACGTCCTGACTTTC
v_call: TRBV14; clone_size: -; j_call: TRBJ2-1; d_call: -; cdr3_aa: CASSHSLRLGSYNEQFF; cdr3_nt: TGTGCCAGCAGCCATTCTCTGCGACTAGGCAGCTACAATGAGCAGTTCTTC
v_call: TRBV28; clone_size: -; j_call: TRBJ2-1; d_call: TRBD2; cdr3_aa: CASSPRTSGGYNEQFF; cdr3_nt: TGTGCCAGCAGTCCCAGGACTAGCGGGGGCTACAATGAGCAGTTCTTC